This T cell receptor beta chain derives from a study of blood T cell repertoires in COVID-19. Generated by immunoSEQ multiplex PCR, the TCRdb table keeps only in-frame clones and is missing some. The repertoire holds fewer than 90,000 clones, with approximately 80% as singletons. The sequence was collected from a man aged 55 to 70 with COVID-19, enrolled during active disease. Source material: peripheral blood.

Written as DNA, the CDR3 is TGCGCCAGCAGTCAATCGCGGGACAGGGGTTCCTACGAGCAGTACTTC. It translates to CASSQSRDRGSYEQYF. The chain couples TRBV23-1 to TRBJ2-7; 10 bases match TRBD1. TRBV23-1 is an ORF; its function is uncertain. The CDR3 has 16 residues. V shed 0 bases, J shed 1 base, and the junction held 3 bases outside the gene matches.